Listed here are 2 T cell receptor beta chains from one sample, sequenced in a study of T cell responses to AZD1222 COVID-19 vaccine. Profiled with immunoSEQ multiplex PCR; TCRdb holds only in-frame clones, not every one. The data show 95,000 to 130,000 clones, with around 90% seen just once and over 8.5% held by the top ten. Source: peripheral blood, taken on day 0 of AZD1222 vaccination. All receptors derive from an adult in good health.

This chain uses TRBV18 with TRBJ2-1, with D perhaps TRBD1 or TRBD2 (5 bases each). Between the trimmed V and J ends, which lost 3 bases and 6 bases, there was a span of 12 bases. This CDR3 spans 14 amino acids. Germline assignment: CDR1 KGHSH and CDR2 LQKENI. The DNA for the CDR3 is TGTGCCAGCTCACCGGGGGTCCTTGGCAATGAGCAGTTCTTC. Translated, it gives CASSPGVLGNEQFF.

This clone was seen a few times. The rearrangement uses TRBV29-1 and TRBJ2-1; a weak D match, TRBD2 (6 bases). Looked up from germline, CDR1 is SQVTM and CDR2 is ANQGSEA. The CDR3 runs to 14 residues. Trimming took 4 bases from V and 1 from J, leaving 11 bases between them. The CDR3 loop is CSVGGVLSYNEQFF. The CDR3 nucleotides read TGCAGCGTTGGGGGGGTACTTTCCTACAATGAGCAGTTCTTC.